Presented here are 20 T cell receptor beta chains from one specimen sequenced in a study of PD-1 blockade in classical Hodgkin lymphoma. Time point of the sample: cycle 4 day 1 (C4D1), after 5 to 7 weeks of nivolumab. Relapse after autologous stem cell transplantation occurred in every patient, and brentuximab vedotin exposure varied. Libraries were prepared by immunoSEQ multiplex PCR; TCRdb keeps only in-frame clonotypes and omits some of them. The sample records 15,000 to 20,000 clones, 75% to 85% being singletons. Material: peripheral blood mononuclear cells (PBMCs), obtained before the fourth cycle of nivolumab. Receptors originate from a human donor with classical Hodgkin lymphoma.

This clone came up a few times. The chain carries TRBV29-1 and TRBJ2-2; D might be TRBD1 (5 bases). This CDR3 is 16 amino acids long. The V and J ends lost 4 bases and 7 bases respectively, with 22 bases between them. Germline assignment: CDR1 SQVTM and CDR2 ANQGSEA. The CDR3 region is CSVVRDNRPGGGELFF. For the CDR3, the DNA is TGCAGCGTTGTCAGGGATAATCGTCCCGGCGGCGGGGAGCTGTTTTTT.

This chain joins TRBV6-5 and TRBJ1-5; D is unclear. Trimming pared 6 bases from V and 5 bases from J, leaving 11 bases between. Germline CDR1 reads MNHEY; CDR2 reads SVGAGI. The CDR3 sequence is 13 residues long. CDR3 loop: CASSRSTDQPQHF. CDR3 bases: TGTGCCAGCAGCCGAAGTACAGATCAGCCCCAGCATTTT.

The rearrangement links TRBV4-1 to TRBJ1-3; the D gene is possibly TRBD1 (5 bases). The CDR3 runs to 20 residues. The ends were cut back, 4 bases at V and 1 base at J, with 26 bases in the middle. Germline-derived CDR1 and CDR2 are MGHRA and YSYEKL. The CDR3 protein is CASSRRGEGQGLISGNTIYF. The CDR3 coding sequence is TGCGCCAGCAGCCGTAGAGGGGAGGGCCAGGGATTGATTTCTGGAAACACCATATATTTT.

The rearrangement uses TRBV28 and TRBJ1-6; 10 bases agree with TRBD1. The V gene end was trimmed by 5 bases and the J gene end by 9 bases; junction bases not matched to a gene: 13. CDR3 length: 17 amino acids. Germline CDR1 reads MDHEN; CDR2 reads SYDVKM. CDR3 protein: CASSPWGQGISSSPLHF. In DNA form, the CDR3 reads TGTGCCAGCAGTCCATGGGGACAGGGGATATCTAGTTCACCCCTCCACTTT.

In its sample, this clone was seen a few times. V and J are TRBV6-1 and TRBJ1-4, with 8 nucleotides matching TRBD1. The CDR3 has 15 residues. Per the germline V gene, CDR1 is MNHNS and CDR2 is SASEGT. V was pared by 5 bases and J by 8 bases, with 10 bases of the junction left unmatched. The CDR3 coding sequence is TGTGCCAGCAGTTTTCCGACAGGGGCGGGGGAAAAACTGTTTTTT. Translation: CASSFPTGAGEKLFF.

The chain combines TRBV27 with TRBJ2-1; TRBD2 is a possible D gene (5 bases). Germline V gene data show CDR1 as MNHEY and CDR2 as SMNVEV (reference sequence). This CDR3 is 19 amino acids long. V dropped 6 bases and J dropped 0 bases, with 24 bases sitting between them. Here the CDR3 DNA reads TGTGCCAGCAGCTTCCCCTCCTTTGGAGCGGTACACTCCTACAATGAGCAGTTCTTC. It specifies CASSFPSFGAVHSYNEQFF.

The genes are TRBV6-4 and TRBJ1-4; 8 bases line up with TRBD1. This CDR3 spans 21 amino acids. Trimming took 2 bases from V and 6 from J; bases not matched to a gene: 23. The germline V gene encodes CDR1 MRHNA and CDR2 SNTAGT. CDR3 sequence (DNA): TGTGCCAGCAGTGACCCCAATGGTGACGAAGACAGGGGCAGGAAGGATGAAAAACTGTTTTTT. Residues: CASSDPNGDEDRGRKDEKLFF.

This clone was observed a few times. The chain uses TRBV5-6 and TRBJ2-2; D possibly corresponds to TRBD1 (6 bases). V lost 0 bases and J 6 bases, leaving 9 bases between the germline ends. Looked up from germline, CDR1 is SGHDT and CDR2 is YYEEEE. The CDR3 length is 14 residues. CDR3 in DNA: TGTGCCAGCAGCTTGGCAGGGGTCGCCGGGGAGCTGTTTTTT. Amino acid sequence: CASSLAGVAGELFF.

This clone came up once. The chain has TRBV7-2 and TRBJ2-6, with D unclear. The CDR3 contains 16 residues. The germline V and J ends were trimmed by 4 bases and 0 bases, with 10 bases remaining between them. CDR1 is SGHTA and CDR2 is FQGNSA in the germline V gene. The CDR3 is CASSSQTPSGANVLTF. Here the CDR3 DNA reads TGTGCCAGCAGCTCCCAGACTCCCTCTGGGGCCAACGTCCTGACTTTC.

V is TRBV30 and J is TRBJ2-1; possible D gene TRBD1, 6 bases. CDR1 and CDR2 (germline): GTSNPN, SVGIG (reference sequence). V gave up 2 bases and J gave up 3 bases, with 11 bases separating them. The CDR3 loop spans 14 amino acids. CDR3 protein: CAWSWDTNYNEQFF. In DNA, the CDR3 is TGTGCCTGGAGTTGGGACACAAACTACAATGAGCAGTTCTTC. Complete variable domain (other parts from reference TRBV30 and TRBJ2-1): SQTIHQWPATLVQPVGSPLSLECTVEGTSNPNLYWYRQAAGRGLQLLFYSVGIGQISSEVPQNLSASRPQDRQFILSSKKLLLSDSGFYLCAWSWDTNYNEQFFGPGTRLTVL.

Of note for this clone: The identical CDR3 is also encoded by other nucleotide sequences in the sample. The chain uses TRBV7-2 and TRBJ1-2, with D unclear. The CDR3 spans 13 residues. Trimming took 1 base from V and 4 from J, leaving 7 bases between them. In germline, CDR1 is SGHTA, CDR2 FQGNSA. The CDR3 reads CASSLGGSYGYTF. The DNA of the CDR3 is TGTGCCAGCAGCTTAGGAGGGAGCTATGGCTACACCTTC.

The V gene is TRBV9, the J gene TRBJ2-3; 8 bases line up with TRBD1. Trimming removed 4 bases from V and 2 bases from J; junction bases left unmatched: 6. The germline gives CDR1 SGDLS, CDR2 YYNGEE. This CDR3 comprises 15 residues. The CDR3 coding sequence is TGTGCCAGCAGCCCCCGGACAGGGTTCACAGATACGCAGTATTTT. Translating it yields CASSPRTGFTDTQYF.

The rearrangement links TRBV28 to TRBJ2-2, with no clear D. Germline V CDR1 and CDR2: MDHEN, SYDVKM. Between the trimmed V and J ends, which lost 1 base and 1 base, there was a span of 10 bases. The CDR3 consists of 16 residues. CDR3 nucleotides: TGTGCCAGCAGTTTATCTAAGGGCCTGAACACCGGGGAGCTGTTTTTT. It encodes CASSLSKGLNTGELFF.

The V call is TRBV6-7, the J call TRBJ1-6; D gene ambiguous. TRBV6-7 is annotated as an ORF whose role is uncertain. Trimming left V 8 bases short and J 1 base short, with 0 bases between. This CDR3 has 11 residues. The CDR3 DNA reads TGTGCCAGCTCCTATAATTCACCCCTCCACTTT. This gives the protein CASSYNSPLHF.

The chain combines TRBV6-6 with TRBJ1-1, with D tentatively TRBD1 (5 bases). Germline V CDR1 and CDR2: MNHNY, SVGAGI (reference sequence). There are 13 residues in the CDR3. V gave up 2 bases and J gave up 1 base, with 5 bases separating them. The CDR3 bases are TGTGCCAGCAGTTACGGGGGGAACACTGAAGCTTTCTTT. Residues: CASSYGGNTEAFF.

The chain combines TRBV19 with TRBJ2-1; D not certain. This CDR3 contains 16 residues. The V and J ends lost 5 bases and 4 bases respectively, with 18 bases between them. Germline V CDR1 and CDR2: LNHDA, SQIVND (reference sequence). The CDR3, as DNA: TGTGCCAGTAGTCGTTCTCCCCAATGGGTTTACAATGAGCAGTTCTTC. Its translation: CASSRSPQWVYNEQFF.

This clone showed up just a few times. The chain employs TRBV13 and TRBJ2-1; D gene unclear. Germline CDR1 is PRHDT and CDR2 is FYEKMQ (reference sequence). This CDR3 region has 15 residues. V gave up 5 bases and J gave up 4 bases, with 15 bases separating them. As DNA, the CDR3 is TGTGCCAGCAGCATCTCCGGAGAAGGTTACAATGAGCAGTTCTTC. It encodes CASSISGEGYNEQFF.

The V gene is TRBV6-5, the J gene TRBJ1-4, with D tentatively TRBD1 (5 bases). Trimming removed 0 bases from V and 7 bases from J, with 15 bases in between. This CDR3 spans 16 amino acids. Germline V CDR1 and CDR2: MNHEY, SVGAGI. CDR3 protein: CASSYSGVGRGEKLFF. CDR3 nucleotides: TGTGCCAGCAGTTACTCCGGGGTCGGTAGGGGTGAAAAACTGTTTTTT.

The chain joins TRBV7-1 to TRBJ2-5; weak D call: TRBD1 (5 bases). TRBV7-1 is an ORF, with its function uncertain. The CDR3 extends over 13 amino acids. Trimming took off 5 bases at V and 13 bases at J, with 20 bases between the two ends. Written as DNA, the CDR3 is TGTGCCAGCAGCCTATCTAGGGGATCCCGGACGTACTTC. It yields the protein CASSLSRGSRTYF.

The chain employs TRBV28 and TRBJ2-7; D uncertain. Trimming cost V 4 bases and J 2 bases, with 9 bases left between them. This CDR3 is built from 13 residues. The germline gives CDR1 MDHEN, CDR2 SYDVKM. This chain's CDR3 is CASSYSITYEQYF. For the CDR3, the DNA is TGTGCCAGCAGTTACAGCATAACCTACGAGCAGTACTTC.